A single sample gave rise to the 18 T cell receptor beta chains below, sequenced in a study of blood T cell repertoires in COVID-19. Assay used: immunoSEQ multiplex PCR; TCRdb lists only in-frame clones, some missing. The table lists some 130,000 clones, 84% of them singletons. Specimen: PBMCs or T cells enriched from blood (not recorded which). The source is a man aged 40-49 years with acute COVID-19.

The chain's CDR3 is CASSLAAGPSSYEQYF. As DNA, the CDR3 is TGTGCCAGCAGCTTGGCCGCGGGTCCGAGCTCCTACGAGCAGTACTTC. This chain connects TRBV7-8 to TRBJ2-7; D might be TRBD2 (5 bases). The CDR3 is made up of 16 amino acids. The germline V gene encodes CDR1 SGHVS and CDR2 FQNEAQ. The V end was cut by 3 bases, the J end by 0 bases, with 15 bases between.

The V and J genes are TRBV9 and TRBJ2-2; no definite D call. Germline assignment: CDR1 SGDLS and CDR2 YYNGEE. V was cut by 0 bases and J by 1 base, with 10 bases left in between. The CDR3 totals 16 residues. This CDR3 is CASSVGSLVNTGELFF. CDR3 bases: TGTGCCAGCAGCGTAGGTAGTCTTGTGAACACCGGGGAGCTGTTTTTT.

The DNA of the CDR3 is TGTGCCAGCATTGGAAGAACATCCCCACGGGATTCACCCCTCCACTTT. It is translated as CASIGRTSPRDSPLHF. This chain joins TRBV2 and TRBJ1-6, with D unclear. This CDR3 spans 16 amino acids. V was pared by 7 bases and J by 8 bases, with 21 bases between. Germline V gene sequence: CDR1 SNHLY, CDR2 FYNNEI.

This chain connects TRBV7-6 to TRBJ2-7; 7 bases match TRBD1. V dropped 2 bases and J dropped 2; count of bases not matched to a gene: 21. CDR1 is SGHVS, CDR2 FNYEAQ, per germline. The CDR3 runs 20 residues. CDR3 amino acids: CASSLYFRGSKTGSTYEQYF. CDR3 DNA sequence: TGTGCCAGCAGCTTATATTTTAGAGGTAGTAAGACAGGGTCCACCTACGAGCAGTACTTC.

This chain connects TRBV5-4 to TRBJ1-6; 8 nucleotides agree with TRBD1. This CDR3 is 16 amino acids long. V lost 0 bases, J lost 7 bases, and 6 bases stayed unmatched. The germline V gene has CDR1 SGHNT and CDR2 YYREEE (reference sequence). The CDR3 reads CASSLARTGRNSPLHF. The CDR3 bases are TGTGCCAGCAGCTTGGCGAGGACAGGGAGGAATTCACCCCTCCACTTT.

The chain links TRBV28 to TRBJ1-1; D ambiguous. Looked up from germline, CDR1 is MDHEN and CDR2 is SYDVKM. V was trimmed by 10 bases and J by 3 bases, leaving 18 bases between them. The CDR3 has 14 residues. CDR3 sequence reads: CAIQRVGVDTEAFF. The CDR3, as DNA: TGTGCCATCCAGCGGGTTGGGGTGGACACTGAAGCTTTCTTT.

This clone was counted only a few times. The chain is built from TRBV24-1 and TRBJ2-1, with 7 bases lining up with TRBD2. With 4 bases clipped from V and 7 bases from J, the junction kept 9 bases outside the gene matches. CDR1 and CDR2 from the germline V gene are KGHDR and SFDVKD. CDR3 size: 15 residues. The CDR3 coding sequence is TGTGCCACCAGTGACCAGCGGGATATAGTAAATGAGCAGTTCTTC. Translating gives CATSDQRDIVNEQFF.

The V and J genes are TRBV30 and TRBJ1-2; the D is unclear. Between the trimmed V and J ends, which lost 0 bases and 8 bases, there was a span of 16 bases. In germline, CDR1 is GTSNPN, CDR2 SVGIG (reference sequence). The CDR3 contains 14 residues. The CDR3 DNA reads as TGTGCCTGGAGTGTTTCCCGGGCAGGAGGGGGCTACACCTTC. It specifies CAWSVSRAGGGYTF.

V usage is TRBV3-1 (or the pseudogene TRBV3-2) and J usage is TRBJ1-6; D is perhaps TRBD1 (5 bases). The length of the CDR3 is 16 residues. V was shortened by 0 bases and J by 9 bases, with 15 bases between the two germline ends. Germline-derived CDR1 and CDR2 are LGHDT and YNNKEL (reference sequence). CDR3 in DNA: TGTGCCAGCAGCCAAGATAAGGGGAGGGCGGCTTCACCCCTCCACTTT. Amino acid sequence: CASSQDKGRAASPLHF.

CDR3 coding DNA: TGTGCCAGCAGACCATTGGAAGGGGATAGCCTCCACTACGAGCAGTACTTC. Its protein product is CASRPLEGDSLHYEQYF. The chain joins TRBV7-9 to TRBJ2-7, with a weak D call TRBD1 (5 bases). This CDR3 contains 17 residues. Per the germline V gene, CDR1 is SEHNR and CDR2 is FQNEAQ (reference sequence). V lost 6 bases, J lost 3 bases, and 24 bases lay in between.

The chain is built from TRBV10-1 and TRBJ1-1; the D gene is possibly TRBD1 (6 bases). The length of the CDR3 is 14 residues. Germline V CDR1 and CDR2: WNHNN, SYGVQD (reference sequence). Trimming stripped 2 bases from V and 5 bases from J, with 12 bases between. As DNA, the CDR3 is TGCGCCAGCAGTGAGCTAGCCAGGGGAACTGAAGCTTTCTTT. Residues: CASSELARGTEAFF.

This clone was found once. This rearrangement joins TRBV5-1 to TRBJ2-5, with a tentative D call TRBD2 (5 bases). There are 12 residues in the CDR3. The V gene's germline CDR1 is SGHRS and CDR2 YFSETQ. With 4 bases removed from V and 7 bases from J, the gap between germline ends came to 11 bases. The DNA for the CDR3 is TGCGCCAGCAGCCCGGCACTAGGGACCCAGTACTTC. Translated, it gives CASSPALGTQYF.

The rearrangement joins TRBV4-3 to TRBJ1-1, with no clear D. The V and J ends lost 3 bases and 0 bases respectively, with 8 bases between them. CDR1 is LGHNA and CDR2 is YSLEER in the germline V gene. The CDR3 is 14 amino acids. The CDR3 sequence: CASSQEQMNTEAFF. CDR3 in DNA: TGCGCCAGCAGCCAGGAACAGATGAACACTGAAGCTTTCTTT.

CDR3 protein: CASIPGGGFSYGYTF. The CDR3 nucleotides read TGTGCCAGCATTCCCGGCGGGGGCTTCTCCTATGGCTACACCTTC. This chain links TRBV7-2 with TRBJ1-2; possibly TRBD1 for D (6 bases). The CDR3 spans 15 residues. CDR1 and CDR2 (germline): SGHTA, FQGNSA. Trimming cost V 7 bases and J 4 bases, with 19 bases left between them.

This chain joins TRBV7-2 and TRBJ2-7, with D maybe TRBD1 (5 bases). The CDR3 has 13 residues. V shed 2 bases and J shed 3 bases, with 8 bases lying between them. Germline V gene lookup returns CDR1 SGHTA and CDR2 FQGNSA. CDR3 nucleotides: TGTGCCAGCAGCTTACAGGGCCGCTACGAGCAGTACTTC. It yields the protein CASSLQGRYEQYF.

The rearrangement links TRBV5-6 to TRBJ2-5, with a tentative D call TRBD1 (6 bases). The CDR3 spans 15 residues. CDR1 and CDR2 (germline): SGHDT, YYEEEE. The V and J ends lost 0 bases and 3 bases respectively, with 12 bases between them. The DNA for the CDR3 is TGTGCCAGCAGCTTGGAACGCAGGGGTAAAGAGACCCAGTACTTC. Protein product: CASSLERRGKETQYF.

The chain uses TRBV4-1 and TRBJ2-1; the match to TRBD1 covers 10 bases. The germline gives CDR1 MGHRA, CDR2 YSYEKL. With 3 bases clipped from V and 0 bases from J, the junction kept 5 bases outside the gene matches. This CDR3 has 17 amino acids. The CDR3 DNA is TGCGCCAGCAGCCAGGACAGGGGGACGGGCTCCTACAATGAGCAGTTCTTC. Amino acid sequence: CASSQDRGTGSYNEQFF.

In its sample, this clone was seen a few times. The DNA for the CDR3 is TGTGCCAGCAGCCGGGGGCTTGGCGCTTTCTTT. Translation gives CASSRGLGAFF. V gene TRBV6-2 or TRBV6-3 combines with J gene TRBJ1-1; tentatively, D is TRBD1 (6 bases). V lost 6 bases and J lost 11, with 13 bases in between. The CDR3 spans 11 residues. Per the germline V gene, CDR1 is MNHEY and CDR2 is SVGEGT.